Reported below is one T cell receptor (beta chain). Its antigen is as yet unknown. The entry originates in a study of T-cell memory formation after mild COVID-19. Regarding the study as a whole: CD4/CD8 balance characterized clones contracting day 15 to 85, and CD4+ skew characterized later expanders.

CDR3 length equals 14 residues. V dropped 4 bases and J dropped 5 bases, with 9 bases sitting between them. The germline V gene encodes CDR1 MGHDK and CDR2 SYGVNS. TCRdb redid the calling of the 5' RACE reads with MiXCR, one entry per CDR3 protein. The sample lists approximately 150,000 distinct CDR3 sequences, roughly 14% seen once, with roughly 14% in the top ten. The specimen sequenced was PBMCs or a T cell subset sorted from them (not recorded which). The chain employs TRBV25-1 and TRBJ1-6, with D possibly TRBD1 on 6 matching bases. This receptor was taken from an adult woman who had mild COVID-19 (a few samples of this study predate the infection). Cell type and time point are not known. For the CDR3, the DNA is TGTGCCAGCAGTGGGGCAGGGGATAATTCACCCCTCCACTTT. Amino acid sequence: CASSGAGDNSPLHF.